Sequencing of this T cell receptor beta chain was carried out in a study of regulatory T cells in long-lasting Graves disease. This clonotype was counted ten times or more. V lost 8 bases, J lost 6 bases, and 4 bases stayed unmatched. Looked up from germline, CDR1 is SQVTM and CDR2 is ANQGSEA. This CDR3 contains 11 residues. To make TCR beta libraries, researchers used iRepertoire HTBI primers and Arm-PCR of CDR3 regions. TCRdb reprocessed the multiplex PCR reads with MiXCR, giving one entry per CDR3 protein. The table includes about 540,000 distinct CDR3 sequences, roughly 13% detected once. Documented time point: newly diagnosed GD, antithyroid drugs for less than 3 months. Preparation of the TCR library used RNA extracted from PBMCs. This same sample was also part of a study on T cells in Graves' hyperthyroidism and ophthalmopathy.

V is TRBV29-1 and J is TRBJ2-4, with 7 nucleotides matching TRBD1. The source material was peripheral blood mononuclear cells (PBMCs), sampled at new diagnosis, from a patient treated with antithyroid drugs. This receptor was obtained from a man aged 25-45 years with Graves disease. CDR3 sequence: CSTRQGNIQYF. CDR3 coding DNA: TGCAGCACCCGACAGGGAAACATTCAGTACTTC. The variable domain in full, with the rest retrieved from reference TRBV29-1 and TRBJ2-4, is SAVISQKPSRDICQRGTSLTIQCQVDSQVTMMFWYRQQPGQSLTLIATANQGSEATYESGFVIDKFPISRPNLTFSTLTVSNMSPEDSSIYLCSTRQGNIQYFGAGTRLSVL.